Following are 3 T cell receptor beta chains from one sample sequenced in a study of T cell responses to AZD1222 COVID-19 vaccine. The repertoire was sequenced with immunoSEQ multiplex PCR; TCRdb's copy has only in-frame clones and lacks some. The repertoire holds 150,000 to 200,000 clones, with around 94% as singletons. This material consisted of peripheral blood, taken on day 0 of AZD1222 vaccination. Source of these receptors: an adult in good health.

Points on this clone: Other DNA sequences in this sample translate to the same CDR3. This chain uses TRBV7-9 with TRBJ1-1; no definite D call. The CDR3 extends over 11 amino acids. Trimming took off 4 bases at V and 2 bases at J, with 2 bases between the two ends. The germline gives CDR1 SEHNR, CDR2 FQNEAQ (reference sequence). The CDR3 DNA sequence: TGTGCCAGCAGCTCCAACACTGAAGCTTTCTTT. Amino acid sequence: CASSSNTEAFF. The full variable domain, rest sourced from reference TRBV7-9 and TRBJ1-1, is DTGVSQNPRHKITKRGQNVTFRCDPISEHNRLYWYRQTLGQGPEFLTYFQNEAQLEKSRLLSDRFSAERPKGSFSTLEIQRTEQGDSAMYLCASSSNTEAFFGQGTRLTVV.

The chain couples TRBV5-4 to TRBJ2-7; 8 positions match TRBD1. In germline, CDR1 is SGHNT, CDR2 YYREEE (reference sequence). J lost 6 bases, V lost 0 bases, and 8 bases had no gene match. The CDR3 consists of 15 residues. The CDR3 reads CASSLGGQDVIEQYF. As DNA, the CDR3 is TGTGCCAGCAGCTTGGGGGGACAGGACGTTATCGAGCAGTACTTC.

The chain joins TRBV6-5 to TRBJ1-1; 8 bases match TRBD1. J lost 1 base, V lost 5 bases, and 0 bases had no gene match. The germline V gene encodes CDR1 MNHEY and CDR2 SVGAGI. The CDR3 totals 13 residues. CDR3 in amino acids: CASSTGGNTEAFF. The CDR3 nucleotides read TGTGCCAGCAGTACAGGGGGGAACACTGAAGCTTTCTTT.